This T cell receptor (beta chain) derives from a study of T cell repertoires in cytomegalovirus infection. The germline V gene has CDR1 SGHTA and CDR2 FQGNSA. The CDR3 has 11 amino acids. This clonotype was seen at least ten times. Sequence at one end of the junction differs from germline and may be a read error. TCRdb re-analysed the reads in MiXCR, keeping a single row per CDR3 protein. The sample includes some 220,000 distinct CDR3 sequences, roughly 12% seen only once; the top ten take 1.5% to 2%. This clonotype originated in a human donor in good health (CMV status not recorded). Some clones in this sample may be carry-over from other donors' samples. The chain has TRBV7-2 and TRBJ1-1; no clear D. The specimen sequenced was PBMCs. As DNA, the CDR3 is TGTGCCAGCAGCTTGGGCCCCCTTCGGCCGTTT. This sequence encodes CASSLGPLRPF.